Listed here are 5 T cell receptor beta chains from one sample, sequenced in a study of cytomegalovirus exposure and HLA in healthy donors. PCR was performed using 60 Vbeta and 13 Jbeta primers. Clones were sequenced by immunoSEQ multiplex PCR, and TCRdb holds only the in-frame ones, with some missing. Here the sample spans nearly 300,000 clones, about nine tenths being singletons. The material sequenced was PBMCs. The receptors here all came from a middle-aged man in good health and CMV-seropositive.

The gene calls are TRBV6-5 and TRBJ1-5; D not resolved. The CDR3 has 15 residues. Germline V gene data show CDR1 as MNHEY and CDR2 as SVGAGI. Trimming cost V 0 bases and J 4 bases, with 10 bases left between them. The CDR3 DNA reads as TGTGCCAGCAGTTACTCTGGCAGGCCGAATCAGCCCCAGCATTTT. It yields the protein CASSYSGRPNQPQHF.

This chain joins TRBV19 and TRBJ2-1, with TRBD2 matching 9 bases. CDR1 and CDR2 from the germline V gene are LNHDA and SQIVND (reference sequence). Germline trimming cut 3 bases from V and 6 bases from J; bases unmatched to any gene: 6. The CDR3 consists of 15 residues. The CDR3 nucleotides are TGTGCCAGTAGTATTCCTCGCGGGAGGGCCAATGAGCAGTTCTTC. This sequence encodes CASSIPRGRANEQFF.

The chain employs TRBV25-1 and TRBJ2-1; the D is unclear. CDR1 and CDR2 (germline): MGHDK, SYGVNS. V shed 2 bases and J shed 0 bases, with 5 bases lying between them. This CDR3 has 14 residues. The CDR3 DNA sequence: TGTGCCAGCAGTGAAAGTAGCTCCTACAATGAGCAGTTCTTC. Translation: CASSESSSYNEQFF.

The chain is built from TRBV19 and TRBJ1-5; 11 nucleotides match TRBD1. CDR3 size: 15 residues. The germline V gene has CDR1 LNHDA and CDR2 SQIVND (reference sequence). Trimming at V came to 3 bases and at J to 6 bases, leaving 4 bases not matched to a gene. CDR3 in amino acids: CASSMGGTGGQPQHF. The CDR3 nucleotides are TGTGCCAGTAGTATGGGGGGGACAGGGGGTCAGCCCCAGCATTTT.

This rearrangement joins TRBV9 to TRBJ2-1, with 8 bases that match TRBD2. The CDR3 covers 15 residues. The V gene end was trimmed by 3 bases and the J gene end by 2 bases; junction bases not matched to a gene: 4. The germline CDR1 and CDR2 sequences are SGDLS and YYNGEE. The CDR3: CASSAGGPAYNEQFF. The CDR3 DNA is TGTGCCAGCAGCGCGGGAGGGCCCGCCTACAATGAGCAGTTCTTC.